Shown below are 17 T cell receptor beta chains from a single sample sequenced in a study of spatial heterogeneity in lung cancer. TCRdb independently ran MiXCR on the 5' RACE reads; one entry per CDR3 protein. The sample includes 6,500 to 8,500 distinct CDR3 sequences, over 9.5% of them seen just once. Described time point: sample taken at primary tumor resection. The input for sequencing was normal lung tissue next to the tumor, taken at surgery. These TCRs come from a male donor with early-stage non-small cell lung cancer.

The table lists this clonotype with many counts. The chain carries TRBV24-1 and TRBJ2-1; 13 bases fit TRBD2. The CDR3 has 16 residues. The V gene end was trimmed by 2 bases and the J gene end by 6 bases; junction bases not matched to a gene: 3. Germline CDR1 and CDR2: KGHDR and SFDVKD. CDR3 amino acids: CATSDYTSGRGNEQFF. The CDR3 DNA is TGTGCCACCAGTGATTATACTAGCGGGAGGGGCAATGAGCAGTTCTTC.

This clonotype was seen ten or more times. The chain carries TRBV28 and TRBJ1-5, with 11 positions matching TRBD1. The CDR3 covers 15 residues. CDR1 and CDR2 (germline): MDHEN, SYDVKM. The junction had 6 bases not matched to a gene; V was cut back by 7 bases and J by 4 bases. DNA for the CDR3: TGTGCCAGCAACGGACAGGGGGCGCGGAATCAGCCCCAGCATTTT. This sequence encodes CASNGQGARNQPQHF.

This clonotype came up many times. The V gene is TRBV20-1, the J gene TRBJ2-5; D unresolved. V was pared by 0 bases and J by 2 bases, with 10 bases between. CDR3 length: 14 residues. From germline, CDR1 is DFQATT and CDR2 SNEGSKA (reference sequence). CDR3 DNA: TGCAGTGCTAGAGATATCACACTGCAAGAGACCCAGTACTTC. Residues: CSARDITLQETQYF.

The table lists this clonotype with many counts. V and J are TRBV6-2 or TRBV6-3 and TRBJ1-2; D is uncertain. The germline V gene has CDR1 MNHEY and CDR2 SVGEGT. The CDR3 sequence is 12 residues long. V shed 5 bases and J shed 6 bases, with 10 bases lying between them. This CDR3 is CASSPYGDGYTF. The CDR3 DNA reads as TGTGCCAGCAGTCCATATGGGGATGGCTACACCTTC.

This clonotype has ten or more counts. V usage is TRBV29-1 and J usage is TRBJ2-1, with TRBD2 identical over 14 bases. The germline CDR1 and CDR2 sequences are SQVTM and ANQGSEA. The V and J ends lost 2 bases and 9 bases, in that order; junction bases with no gene match: 6. The CDR3 length is 15 residues. The DNA of the CDR3 is TGCAGCGTTGAACGGGGACTAGCGGGAGTTGGTGAGCAGTTCTTC. This encodes CSVERGLAGVGEQFF.

This clonotype is medium-sized (0.01 to 0.1%) within its sample. CDR3 in DNA: TGTGCCAGCAGCTTTTCGCGGGGCGGATCTGGAAACACCATATATTTT. Protein sequence: CASSFSRGGSGNTIYF. The rearrangement uses TRBV7-2 and TRBJ1-3; possibly TRBD1 for D (5 bases). CDR3 length equals 16 residues. V lost 3 bases and J 1 base, leaving 13 bases between the germline ends. Germline V gives CDR1 SGHTA, CDR2 FQGNSA.

This clonotype was recorded at least ten times. The chain carries TRBV7-9 and TRBJ1-2, with TRBD1 identical over 7 bases. Germline loops: CDR1 SEHNR, CDR2 FQNEAQ (reference sequence). With V trimmed by 6 bases and J by 4 bases, 8 bases remained unmatched. The CDR3 is 14 amino acids. The CDR3: CASSNRQGGYGYTF. The CDR3 DNA sequence: TGTGCCAGCAGTAACCGACAGGGAGGCTATGGCTACACCTTC.

This clonotype ranks as medium-sized (0.01 to 0.1%). This chain joins TRBV6-6 and TRBJ1-5; no firm D call. V was shortened by 8 bases and J by 0 bases, with 11 bases between the two germline ends. Germline V lookup: CDR1 MNHNY, CDR2 SVGAGI (reference sequence). The CDR3 is 14 residues long. The CDR3 DNA is TGTGCCAGCCGAGAACTTTATAGCAATCAGCCCCAGCATTTT. It yields the protein CASRELYSNQPQHF.

By proportion, this clonotype is medium-sized. CDR3 nucleotides: TGTGCCAGCAGCTTAGCCGCCGTGGCAGGGAGTACGGAGACCCAGTACTTC. Residues: CASSLAAVAGSTETQYF. The chain is built from TRBV7-6 and TRBJ2-5; D tentatively fits TRBD1 or TRBD2 (5 bases each). The CDR3 runs 17 residues. CDR1 is SGHVS, CDR2 FNYEAQ, per germline. Trimming cost V 0 bases and J 5 bases, with 19 bases left between them.

This clonotype was recorded at least ten times. The rearrangement joins TRBV10-3 to TRBJ1-1, with D maybe TRBD1 (6 bases). The V end lost 0 bases, the J end lost 4 bases, and 15 bases lay between the germline ends. In germline, CDR1 is ENHRY, CDR2 SYGVKD. The CDR3 contains 16 residues. The CDR3: CAISESWTDLCTEAFF. The CDR3 DNA reads TGTGCCATCAGTGAGTCGTGGACAGATCTTTGCACTGAAGCTTTCTTT.

This clonotype has at least ten counts. The chain recombines TRBV29-1 with TRBJ2-3; D may be TRBD2 (6 bases). Germline CDR1 reads SQVTM; CDR2 reads ANQGSEA. CDR3 length equals 13 residues. With 4 bases removed from V and 2 bases from J, the gap between germline ends came to 10 bases. CDR3 sequence reads: CSVVPGDTDTQYF. The CDR3 DNA follows: TGCAGCGTTGTTCCGGGGGACACAGATACGCAGTATTTT.

This clonotype came up many times. The J gene is TRBJ2-7, the V gene TRBV12-3 or TRBV12-4; D unclear. Trimming cost V 1 base and J 3 bases, with 4 bases left between them. The CDR3 extends over 12 amino acids. The CDR3 DNA sequence: TGTGCCAGCAGTTTAGGGGACTACGAGCAGTACTTC. This translates into CASSLGDYEQYF.

This clonotype came up many times. The gene calls are TRBV27 and TRBJ1-4; 7 nucleotides align to TRBD1. CDR1 MNHEY and CDR2 SMNVEV come from the germline V gene (reference sequence). The CDR3 consists of 14 residues. V lost 7 bases and J lost 10; bases outside the gene matches: 12. The CDR3 loop is CASTGTATQGKLFF. The CDR3 nucleotides read TGTGCCAGCACCGGGACAGCAACCCAAGGAAAACTGTTTTTT.

There are many counts of this clonotype. The chain recombines TRBV7-2 with TRBJ2-3; no definite D call. Germline lookup yields CDR1 SGHTA and CDR2 FQGNSA. The ends were cut back, 5 bases at V and 5 bases at J, with 11 bases in the middle. This CDR3 spans 13 amino acids. DNA for the CDR3: TGTGCCAGCAGCCCAGCCCTCAGAGATACGCAGTATTTT. Amino acid sequence: CASSPALRDTQYF.

This clonotype occurred many times. This chain joins TRBV20-1 and TRBJ2-2, with D tentatively TRBD2 (7 bases). Trimming pared 6 bases from V and 0 bases from J, leaving 20 bases between. Germline-derived CDR1 and CDR2 are DFQATT and SNEGSKA (reference sequence). The CDR3 totals 17 residues. The DNA for the CDR3 is TGCAGTGCCCAGGGAGGGGGGCGAGGGGCGAACACCGGGGAGCTGTTTTTT. The encoded protein is CSAQGGGRGANTGELFF.

In this sample, this clonotype turned up many times. V and J are TRBV12-3 or TRBV12-4 and TRBJ1-4, with D possibly being TRBD1 (6 bases). Trimming pared 1 base from V and 3 bases from J, leaving 18 bases between. CDR3 size: 18 residues. DNA for the CDR3: TGTGCCAGCAGTTTAGGGTCGAGTGGACAGACGTCTAATGAAAAACTGTTTTTT. Translating it yields CASSLGSSGQTSNEKLFF.

There are many counts of this clonotype. The gene calls are TRBV7-2 and TRBJ2-2; 8 nucleotides match TRBD2. Germline V gives CDR1 SGHTA, CDR2 FQGNSA. This CDR3 contains 14 residues. The ends lost 5 bases at V and 5 bases at J; junction bases unmatched: 4. CDR3: CASSPGGGTGELFF. The CDR3 DNA sequence: TGTGCCAGCAGCCCAGGCGGGGGGACCGGGGAGCTGTTTTTT.